The 7 T cell receptor beta chains below were found in one sample sequenced in a study of CD8 T cells in ankylosing spondylitis. TCRdb used MiXCR to reprocess the 5' RACE reads, holding one entry per CDR3 protein. In the table there are about 500,000 distinct CDR3 sequences, 10% to 15% of which are singletons. Study-wide results and caveats: In ankylosing spondylitis blood, a motif of roughly 8 highly homologous TCR beta variants appeared characteristic.

Their antigens are not known. The specimen sequenced was blood, either unsorted or a sorted T cell fraction (not recorded which). The source is a male donor with ankylosing spondylitis.

The chain carries TRBV18 and TRBJ2-7; D call uncertain. Trimming took off 3 bases at V and 2 bases at J, with 8 bases between the two ends. CDR1 and CDR2 (germline): KGHSH, LQKENI. The CDR3 loop spans 13 amino acids. CDR3: CASSPATAYEQYV. CDR3 bases: TGTGCCAGCTCACCTGCTACGGCCTACGAGCAGTACGTC.

This clonotype was recorded a few times. This chain links TRBV7-8 with TRBJ2-1; the D call may be TRBD1 or TRBD2 (5 bases each). From germline, CDR1 is SGHVS and CDR2 FQNEAQ. The CDR3 covers 13 residues. V was shortened by 10 bases and J by 0 bases, with 10 bases between the two germline ends. The CDR3 DNA reads as TGTGCCACTGCAGGGAGCTCCTACAATGAGCAGTTCTTC. Residues: CATAGSSYNEQFF.

This clonotype was seen a few times. The chain couples TRBV11-2 to TRBJ2-1; a possible D gene is TRBD1 (6 bases). V lost 2 bases to trimming and J lost 9 bases, with 14 bases between them. The CDR3 length is 14 residues. CDR1 SGHAT and CDR2 FQNNGV come from the germline V gene. The CDR3 loop reads CASSLRQGLGEQFF. Written as DNA, the CDR3 is TGTGCCAGCAGCTTACGGCAGGGGTTGGGTGAGCAGTTCTTC. Looking up the rest from reference TRBV11-2 and TRBJ2-1 gives the full variable domain: EAGVAQSPRYKIIEKRQSVAFWCNPISGHATLYWYQQILGQGPKLLIQFQNNGVVDDSQLPKDRFSAERLKGVDSTLKIQPAKLEDSAVYLCASSLRQGLGEQFFGPGTRLTVL.

The CDR3, as DNA: TGTGCCAGCAGCCGCGACAGTCCTTCTCGGGGCTACACCTTC. Its protein product is CASSRDSPSRGYTF. This chain connects TRBV7-9 to TRBJ1-2; D is possibly TRBD1 (5 bases). Germline CDR1 SEHNR, CDR2 FQNEAQ (reference sequence). Trimming left V 5 bases short and J 8 bases short, with 18 bases between. This CDR3 comprises 14 residues. The full variable domain, in which reference TRBV7-9 and TRBJ1-2 provide the parts outside the CDR3, is DTGVSQNPRHKITKRGQNVTFRCDPISEHNRLYWYRQTLGQGPEFLTYFQNEAQLEKSRLLSDRFSAERPKGSFSTLEIQRTEQGDSAMYLCASSRDSPSRGYTFGSGTRLTVV.

This sequence joins TRBV6-5 and TRBJ2-1; D gene uncertain. Trimming left V 2 bases short and J 4 bases short, with 6 bases between. The CDR3 loop spans 13 amino acids. Germline assignment: CDR1 MNHEY and CDR2 SVGAGI. Here the CDR3 reads CASSYTRYNEQFF. The CDR3 nucleotides read TGTGCCAGCAGTTACACACGATACAATGAGCAGTTCTTC.

This clonotype was recorded at least ten times. The V call is TRBV29-1, the J call TRBJ2-2, with 8 bases lining up with TRBD1. Germline lookup yields CDR1 SQVTM and CDR2 ANQGSEA. This CDR3 is 17 amino acids long. Trimming took 0 bases from V and 4 from J; bases not matched to a gene: 10. In DNA form, the CDR3 reads TGCAGCGTTGAAGATCCCCCAGGGGGCGGGCTCACCGGGGAGCTGTTTTTT. It codes for CSVEDPPGGGLTGELFF.

The gene calls are TRBV25-1 and TRBJ2-7; either TRBD1 or TRBD2 may supply D (5 bases each). The CDR3 is made up of 11 amino acids. Trimming cost V 9 bases and J 2 bases, with 8 bases left between them. The germline gives CDR1 MGHDK, CDR2 SYGVNS. Here the CDR3 reads CARGVPYEQYF. CDR3 sequence (DNA): TGTGCCAGGGGGGTCCCCTACGAGCAGTACTTC.